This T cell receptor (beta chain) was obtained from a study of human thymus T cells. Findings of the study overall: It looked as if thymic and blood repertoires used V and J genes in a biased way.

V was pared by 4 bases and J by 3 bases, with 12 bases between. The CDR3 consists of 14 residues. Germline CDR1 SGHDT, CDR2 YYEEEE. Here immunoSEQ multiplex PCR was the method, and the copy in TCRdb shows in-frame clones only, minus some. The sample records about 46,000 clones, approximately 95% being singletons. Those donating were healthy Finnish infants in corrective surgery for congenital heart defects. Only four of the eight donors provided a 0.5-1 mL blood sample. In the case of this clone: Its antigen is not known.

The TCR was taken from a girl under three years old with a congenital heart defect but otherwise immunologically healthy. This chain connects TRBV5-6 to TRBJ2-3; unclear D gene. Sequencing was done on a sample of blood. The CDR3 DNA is TGTGCCAGCAGCCCTTTTGGTGAGACAGATACGCAGTATTTT. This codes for CASSPFGETDTQYF.